This TCR beta chain was observed in a study of low-dose radiotherapy and immunotherapy resistance in tumors. Study-level information: Treatment of Cohort 1 consisted of 0.5 Gy per fraction every 2 weeks, adding up to 6.5 Gy. Aspirin was taken orally by patients at 300 mg daily for four cycles from cycle 1 day 1.

This clonotype was seen only a few times. The length of the CDR3 is 12 residues. Germline V gives CDR1 MDHEN, CDR2 SYDVKM. V dropped 7 bases and J dropped 6 bases, with 12 bases sitting between them. Time point reported: after trial treatment. Treatment specified: LDRT plus nivolumab, ipilimumab, low-dose cyclophosphamide and aspirin (RACIN trial). The treatment that donors received included nivolumab, ipilimumab, aspirin, low-dose cyclophosphamide and low-dose radiotherapy. Advanced solid tumors lacking tumor-infiltrating lymphocytes were present in eligible patients. The authors amplified TCRs for about 18 PCR cycles with a constant-region primer and a V-primer adapter. TCRdb used MiXCR to reprocess the reads, holding one entry per CDR3 protein. The repertoire holds some 52,000 distinct CDR3 sequences, with roughly 33% as singletons.

The material was PBMCs, obtained after low-dose radiotherapy plus immunotherapy. This chain joins TRBV28 and TRBJ1-2; D not certain. The sequence was collected from a male donor with rectosigmoid adenocarcinoma. The CDR3 coding sequence is TGTGCCAGCACAACCCGGGTAAATGGCTACACCTTC. It encodes CASTTRVNGYTF.